The 27 T cell receptor beta chains below come from one sample, sequenced in a study of blood T cell repertoires in COVID-19. Sequenced by immunoSEQ multiplex PCR; TCRdb stores in-frame clones only, minus some. The data hold 90,000 to 150,000 clones, with approximately 80% observed a single time. Specimen: peripheral blood. These receptors were collected from a human donor in a cohort sampled during active COVID-19.

The V gene is TRBV7-8, the J gene TRBJ2-7; possibly TRBD1 for D (6 bases). The ends were cut back, 4 bases at V and 0 bases at J, with 7 bases in the middle. The CDR3 is 13 amino acids. CDR1 and CDR2 from the germline V gene are SGHVS and FQNEAQ. CDR3 DNA sequence: TGTGCCAGCAGCTGGACAGCCTCCTACGAGCAGTACTTC. Residues: CASSWTASYEQYF.

This chain links TRBV7-3 with TRBJ2-7; no firm D call. The V gene's germline CDR1 is SGHTA and CDR2 FQGTGA. Trimming cost V 5 bases and J 1 base, with 12 bases left between them. The CDR3 consists of 14 residues. In nucleotides, the CDR3 is TGTGCCAGCAGCCCATCGGCGGAGTCCTACGAGCAGTACTTC. Its protein is CASSPSAESYEQYF.

The rearrangement uses TRBV11-3 and TRBJ2-7; 8 bases map to TRBD1. Germline V lookup: CDR1 SGHNT, CDR2 YENEEA. With 3 bases clipped from V and 1 base from J, the junction kept 8 bases outside the gene matches. The CDR3 runs to 16 residues. The DNA of the CDR3 is TGTGCCAGCAGCTTCCGGGACAGGAGGATTTCCTACGAGCAGTACTTC. As protein: CASSFRDRRISYEQYF.

The CDR3 region has the DNA TGTGCCAGCGCAATTACAGAAAACTATGGCTACACCTTC. Its protein product is CASAITENYGYTF. The rearrangement links TRBV7-2 to TRBJ1-2; D is undetermined. The V and J ends lost 8 bases and 2 bases respectively, with 12 bases between them. CDR1 and CDR2 from the germline V gene are SGHTA and FQGNSA. This CDR3 region has 13 residues.

A single count supports this clone. The CDR3 DNA sequence: TGTGCCAGTAGTAGGACTGTGGTGTTTTTT. Protein product: CASSRTVVFF. This chain uses TRBV19 with TRBJ2-2; a weak D match, TRBD2 (5 bases). Germline CDR1 LNHDA, CDR2 SQIVND (reference sequence). CDR3 size: 10 residues. The ends were cut back, 4 bases at V and 15 bases at J, with 9 bases in the middle.

The rearrangement uses TRBV5-1 and TRBJ1-1, with D hard to call. The germline CDR1 and CDR2 sequences are SGHRS and YFSETQ. Trimming took off 2 bases at V and 0 bases at J, with 14 bases between the two ends. The CDR3 length is 16 residues. This CDR3 reads CASSLGLSGMNTEAFF. The DNA for the CDR3 is TGCGCCAGCAGCTTAGGACTGTCTGGGATGAACACTGAAGCTTTCTTT.

Only one count was recorded for this clone. J is TRBJ2-5 and V is TRBV14, with TRBD1 matching over 7 bases. CDR3 size: 14 residues. Germline lookup yields CDR1 SGHDN and CDR2 FVKESK. The trim removed 5 bases at V and 2 bases at J, leaving 5 bases unmatched. The CDR3 sequence: CASSTRGLQETQYF. For the CDR3, the DNA is TGTGCCAGCAGCACAAGGGGGCTTCAAGAGACCCAGTACTTC.

The chain joins TRBV19 to TRBJ1-5; TRBD1 might be the D (6 bases). Germline V gene sequence: CDR1 LNHDA, CDR2 SQIVND (reference sequence). The CDR3 extends over 17 amino acids. V gave up 1 base and J gave up 6 bases, with 19 bases separating them. The CDR3 DNA reads TGTGCCAGTAGTATAGGGCGGACAGTCACTGGGGGTCAGCCCCAGCATTTT. This sequence encodes CASSIGRTVTGGQPQHF.

The chain recombines TRBV7-3 with TRBJ2-5, with 10 bases that match TRBD1. V lost 5 bases and J lost 3; bases outside the gene matches: 3. CDR1 and CDR2 from the germline V gene are SGHTA and FQGTGA. This CDR3 region has 14 residues. The chain's CDR3 is CASSQTGGEETQYF. The CDR3 coding sequence is TGTGCCAGCAGCCAGACAGGGGGCGAAGAGACCCAGTACTTC.

This chain connects TRBV7-2 to TRBJ2-7, with 7 bases fitting TRBD2. The CDR3 contains 16 residues. The V gene end was trimmed by 5 bases and the J gene end by 2 bases; junction bases not matched to a gene: 12. CDR1 and CDR2 from the germline V gene are SGHTA and FQGNSA. The CDR3 region is CASSPTERGLAYEQYF. As DNA, the CDR3 is TGTGCCAGCAGCCCGACCGAGCGGGGCCTCGCCTACGAGCAGTACTTC.

This sequence joins TRBV6-2 or TRBV6-3 and TRBJ2-7; 8 bases fit TRBD2. The CDR3 loop spans 17 amino acids. With 4 bases clipped from V and 6 bases from J, the junction kept 17 bases outside the gene matches. CDR1 is MNHEY and CDR2 is SVGEGT in the germline V gene. CDR3 DNA sequence: TGTGCCAGCAGTTCCGTGCTAGCGGGCCTGGGTCCCTCCGAGCAGTACTTC. This translates into CASSSVLAGLGPSEQYF.

The gene calls are TRBV28 and TRBJ2-7; 9 bases line up with TRBD2. The germline V gene encodes CDR1 MDHEN and CDR2 SYDVKM. Trimming removed 2 bases from V and 3 bases from J; junction bases left unmatched: 5. This CDR3 spans 15 amino acids. The CDR3 sequence: CASSLAAGGDYEQYF. Here the CDR3 DNA reads TGTGCCAGCAGTTTAGCTGCGGGAGGGGACTACGAGCAGTACTTC.

The gene calls are TRBV11-2 and TRBJ2-1, with D hard to call. The CDR3 spans 16 residues. With 6 bases removed from V and 3 bases from J, the gap between germline ends came to 18 bases. Germline V gene sequence: CDR1 SGHAT, CDR2 FQNNGV. CDR3 sequence (DNA): TGTGCCAGCAGAGAAGCCTTCACAGTTAGCTACAATGAGCAGTTCTTC. Translated: CASREAFTVSYNEQFF.

The chain uses TRBV5-6 and TRBJ2-3; the match to TRBD2 covers 12 bases. The V segment lost 2 bases and the J segment 0 bases; nucleotides outside the gene matches: 7. This CDR3 has 18 residues. Germline-derived CDR1 and CDR2 are SGHDT and YYEEEE. CDR3: CASSFWTSGKPSTDTQYF. In DNA, the CDR3 is TGTGCCAGCAGCTTCTGGACTAGCGGGAAGCCTAGCACAGATACGCAGTATTTT.

The rearrangement links TRBV2 to TRBJ2-7; 8 nucleotides agree with TRBD1. The CDR3 contains 15 residues. From germline, CDR1 is SNHLY and CDR2 FYNNEI. V was pared by 4 bases and J by 4 bases, with 9 bases of the junction left unmatched. CDR3 amino acids: CASSGLVTGVYEQYF. In DNA form, the CDR3 reads TGTGCCAGCAGTGGTCTTGTGACAGGGGTGTACGAGCAGTACTTC.

J is TRBJ1-1 and V is TRBV20-1; no clear D gene. The V end lost 3 bases, the J end lost 1 base, and 12 bases lay between the germline ends. This CDR3 spans 14 amino acids. CDR1 DFQATT and CDR2 SNEGSKA come from the germline V gene (reference sequence). The chain's CDR3 is CSASKAETNTEAFF. The CDR3 region has the DNA TGCAGTGCTAGTAAGGCGGAAACGAACACTGAAGCTTTCTTT.

This chain uses TRBV2 with TRBJ2-7, with 9 nucleotides matching TRBD1. The J segment lost 0 bases and the V segment lost 7 bases, leaving 4 bases of the junction unmatched. This CDR3 contains 14 residues. Germline V gene data show CDR1 as SNHLY and CDR2 as FYNNEI. The CDR3 region is CASNLGQGSYEQYF. The CDR3, as DNA: TGTGCCAGCAATCTGGGACAGGGCTCCTACGAGCAGTACTTC.

This rearrangement joins TRBV28 to TRBJ1-5; a possible D gene is TRBD1 (6 bases). V lost 3 bases and J 0 bases, leaving 12 bases between the germline ends. This CDR3 is 16 amino acids long. The V gene's germline CDR1 is MDHEN and CDR2 SYDVKM. The CDR3, as DNA: TGTGCCAGCAGTTTTTCCGGACAGACTAGCAATCAGCCCCAGCATTTT. It encodes CASSFSGQTSNQPQHF.

This chain uses TRBV7-2 with TRBJ1-2; 7 bases map to TRBD1. Losses at the gene ends were 5 bases for V and 7 bases for J; bases not matched to a gene: 13. The CDR3 is 15 amino acids. Germline CDR1 reads SGHTA; CDR2 reads FQGNSA. This CDR3 reads CASSLDRVKLGGYTF. CDR3 bases: TGTGCCAGCAGCCTAGACAGGGTGAAACTTGGTGGCTACACCTTC. The whole variable domain, remainder taken from reference TRBV7-2 and TRBJ1-2, is GAGVSQSPSNKVTEKGKDVELRCDPISGHTALYWYRQSLGQGLEFLIYFQGNSAPDKSGLPSDRFSAERTGGSVSTLTIQRTQQEDSAVYLCASSLDRVKLGGYTFGSGTRLTVV.

V and J are TRBV21-1 and TRBJ2-7; the D call TRBD2 from the table was never checked on the DNA. TRBV21-1 is described as a pseudogene. The length of the CDR3 is 19 residues. For the CDR3, the DNA is TGTGCCAGCAGCAAAAAAGGGGGGGCTAGCGGTAGTTATCCCTACGAGCAGTACTTC. Amino acids: CASSKKGGASGSYPYEQYF.

This clone occurred a few times. The CDR3 is CSASGRSTGGYTF. In DNA, the CDR3 is TGCAGTGCTAGTGGCAGAAGTACGGGAGGCTACACCTTC. The chain recombines TRBV20-1 with TRBJ1-2; no definite D call. V lost 3 bases and J 8 bases, leaving 16 bases between the germline ends. The CDR3 has 13 residues. The V gene's germline CDR1 is DFQATT and CDR2 SNEGSKA (reference sequence).

The rearrangement links TRBV6-2 or TRBV6-3 to TRBJ2-6; 12 bases line up with TRBD1. The CDR3 spans 19 residues. Germline V gives CDR1 MNHEY, CDR2 SVGEGT. V lost 4 bases and J lost 4; bases outside the gene matches: 11. CDR3 nucleotides: TGTGCCAGCAGTTTAAGATCCCGGGACAGGGGGCGCGGGGCCAACGTCCTGACTTTC. It specifies CASSLRSRDRGRGANVLTF.

The V gene is TRBV7-8, the J gene TRBJ1-6; D might be TRBD1 (6 bases). This CDR3 contains 15 residues. The germline V and J ends were trimmed by 2 bases and 6 bases, with 11 bases remaining between them. Germline V gene lookup returns CDR1 SGHVS and CDR2 FQNEAQ. CDR3: CASSLSGAGNSPLHF. CDR3 nucleotide sequence: TGTGCCAGCAGCTTATCAGGGGCCGGTAATTCACCCCTCCACTTT.

The chain recombines TRBV5-4 with TRBJ1-6, with a tentative D call TRBD1 (5 bases). The CDR3 is 14 residues long. Trimming removed 5 bases at V and 7 bases at J, with 13 bases between. The germline V gene has CDR1 SGHNT and CDR2 YYREEE (reference sequence). The CDR3 is CASRRGGDNSPLHF. Written as DNA, the CDR3 is TGTGCCAGCAGAAGAGGAGGGGACAATTCACCCCTCCACTTT.

Only a few counts were recorded for this clone. The rearrangement uses TRBV29-1 and TRBJ2-7; maybe TRBD2 (6 bases). The CDR3 runs to 12 residues. Germline assignment: CDR1 SQVTM and CDR2 ANQGSEA. Trimming took off 6 bases at V and 4 bases at J, with 13 bases between the two ends. The CDR3 region has the DNA TGCAGCGTCAAGACGGGGAGGTACGAGCAGTACTTC. Protein sequence: CSVKTGRYEQYF.

The chain employs TRBV9 and TRBJ2-1, with 9 bases fitting TRBD2. CDR3 length equals 15 residues. The junction had 8 bases not matched to a gene; V was cut back by 2 bases and J by 8 bases. The germline V gene has CDR1 SGDLS and CDR2 YYNGEE. The DNA of the CDR3 is TGTGCCAGCAGCGTGGTGGGGACTAGCATCCATGAGCAGTTCTTC. Protein sequence: CASSVVGTSIHEQFF.

The chain is built from TRBV6-2 or TRBV6-3 and TRBJ2-5; 8 bases match TRBD2. With V trimmed by 4 bases and J by 6 bases, 16 bases remained unmatched. The CDR3 sequence is 17 residues long. CDR1 MNHEY and CDR2 SVGEGT come from the germline V gene. The DNA for the CDR3 is TGTGCCAGCAGTTCCTCTCGATTGCGGGGGGAAATAAAGACCCAGTACTTC. The encoded protein is CASSSSRLRGEIKTQYF.